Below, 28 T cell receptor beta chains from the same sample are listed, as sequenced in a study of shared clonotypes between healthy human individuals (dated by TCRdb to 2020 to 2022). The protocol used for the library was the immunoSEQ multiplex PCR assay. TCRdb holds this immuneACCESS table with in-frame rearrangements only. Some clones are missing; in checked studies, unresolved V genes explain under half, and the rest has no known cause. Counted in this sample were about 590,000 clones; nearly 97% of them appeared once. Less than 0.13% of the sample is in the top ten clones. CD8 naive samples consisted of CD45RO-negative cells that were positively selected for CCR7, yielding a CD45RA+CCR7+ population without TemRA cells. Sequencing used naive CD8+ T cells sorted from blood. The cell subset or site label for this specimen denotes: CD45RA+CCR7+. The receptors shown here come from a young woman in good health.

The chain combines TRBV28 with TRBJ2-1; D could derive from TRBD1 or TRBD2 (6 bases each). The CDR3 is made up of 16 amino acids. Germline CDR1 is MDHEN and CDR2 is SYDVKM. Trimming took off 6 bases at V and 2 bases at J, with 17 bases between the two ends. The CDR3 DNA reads TGTGCCAGCAGCCCCGAGGTCGGGGGCGCCTACAATGAGCAGTTCTTC. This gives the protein CASSPEVGGAYNEQFF.

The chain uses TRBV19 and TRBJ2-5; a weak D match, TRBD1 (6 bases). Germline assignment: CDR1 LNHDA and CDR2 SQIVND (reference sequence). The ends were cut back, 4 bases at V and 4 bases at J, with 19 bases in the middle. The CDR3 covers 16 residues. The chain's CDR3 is CASSTLGGVIGETQYF. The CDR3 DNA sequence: TGTGCCAGTAGTACACTAGGGGGAGTGATCGGAGAGACCCAGTACTTC.

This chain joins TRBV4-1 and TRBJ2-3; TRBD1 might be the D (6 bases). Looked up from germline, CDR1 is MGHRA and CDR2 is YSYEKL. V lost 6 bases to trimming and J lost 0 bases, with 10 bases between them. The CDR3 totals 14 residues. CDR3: CASRNRVSTDTQYF. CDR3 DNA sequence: TGCGCCAGCAGGAACAGGGTGAGCACAGATACGCAGTATTTT.

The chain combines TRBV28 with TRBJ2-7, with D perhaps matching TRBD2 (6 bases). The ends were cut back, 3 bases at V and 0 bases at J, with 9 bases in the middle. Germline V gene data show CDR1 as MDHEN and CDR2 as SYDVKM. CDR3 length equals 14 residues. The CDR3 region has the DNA TGTGCCAGCAGTTTTTTCGGGAGCTCCTACGAGCAGTACTTC. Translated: CASSFFGSSYEQYF.

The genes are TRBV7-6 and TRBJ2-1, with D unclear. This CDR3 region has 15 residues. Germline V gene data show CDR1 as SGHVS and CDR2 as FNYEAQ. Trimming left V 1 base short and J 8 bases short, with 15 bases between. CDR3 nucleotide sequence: TGTGCCAGCAGCTTAGTGCCTCGTGGCCCGGATGAGCAGTTCTTC. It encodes CASSLVPRGPDEQFF.

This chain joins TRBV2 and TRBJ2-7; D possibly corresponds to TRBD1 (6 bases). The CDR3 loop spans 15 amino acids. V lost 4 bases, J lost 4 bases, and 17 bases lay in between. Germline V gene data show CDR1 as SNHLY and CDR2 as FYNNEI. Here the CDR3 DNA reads TGTGCCAGCAGTGGCGGCAGGGGATTTAATTACGAGCAGTACTTC. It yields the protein CASSGGRGFNYEQYF.

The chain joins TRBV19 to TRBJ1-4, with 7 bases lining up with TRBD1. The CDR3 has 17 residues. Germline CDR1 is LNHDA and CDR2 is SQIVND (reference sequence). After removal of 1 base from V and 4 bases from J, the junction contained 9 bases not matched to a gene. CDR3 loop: CASSIAERQGVNEKLFF. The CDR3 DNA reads TGTGCCAGTAGTATAGCCGAACGACAGGGCGTTAATGAAAAACTGTTTTTT.

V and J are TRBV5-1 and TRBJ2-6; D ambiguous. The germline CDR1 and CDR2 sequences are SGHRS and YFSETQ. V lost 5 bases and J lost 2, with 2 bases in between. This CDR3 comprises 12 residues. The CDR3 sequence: CASRAGANVLTF. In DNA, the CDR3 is TGCGCCAGCAGGGCTGGGGCCAACGTCCTGACTTTC. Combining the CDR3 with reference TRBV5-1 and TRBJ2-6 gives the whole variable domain KAGVTQTPRYLIKTRGQQVTLSCSPISGHRSVSWYQQTPGQGLQFLFEYFSETQRNKGNFPGRFSGRQFSNSRSEMNVSTLELGDSALYLCASRAGANVLTFGAGSRLTVL.

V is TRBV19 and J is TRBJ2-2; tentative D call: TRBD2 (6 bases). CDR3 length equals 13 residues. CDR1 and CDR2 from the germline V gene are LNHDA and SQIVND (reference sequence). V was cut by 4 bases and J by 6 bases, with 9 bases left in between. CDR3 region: CASSTGVAGELFF. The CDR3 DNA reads TGTGCCAGTAGTACGGGGGTGGCCGGGGAGCTGTTTTTT.

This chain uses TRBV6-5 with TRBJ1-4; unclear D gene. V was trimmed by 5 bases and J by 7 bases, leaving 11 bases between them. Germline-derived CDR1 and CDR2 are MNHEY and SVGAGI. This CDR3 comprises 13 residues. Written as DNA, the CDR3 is TGTGCCAGCAGTGGTTGGGAAGGTGAAAAACTGTTTTTT. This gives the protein CASSGWEGEKLFF.

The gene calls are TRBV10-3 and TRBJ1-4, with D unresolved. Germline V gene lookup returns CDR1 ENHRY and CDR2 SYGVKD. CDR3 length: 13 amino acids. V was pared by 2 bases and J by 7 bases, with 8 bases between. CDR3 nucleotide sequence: TGTGCCATCAGTGAGGCAAGCGGTGAAAAACTGTTTTTT. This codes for CAISEASGEKLFF.

DNA of the CDR3: TGTGCCAGCAGCCTTAGTCCGCGGGAAACAGATACGCAGTATTTT. It translates to CASSLSPRETDTQYF. This chain connects TRBV11-2 to TRBJ2-3, with a tentative D call TRBD2 (6 bases). Trimming took off 5 bases at V and 3 bases at J, with 15 bases between the two ends. The length of the CDR3 is 15 residues. The germline V gene encodes CDR1 SGHAT and CDR2 FQNNGV.

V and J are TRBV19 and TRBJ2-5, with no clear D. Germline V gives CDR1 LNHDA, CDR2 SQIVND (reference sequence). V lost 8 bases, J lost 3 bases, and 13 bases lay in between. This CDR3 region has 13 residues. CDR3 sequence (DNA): TGTGCCAGTGGATCGGGCATGGAAGAGACCCAGTACTTC. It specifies CASGSGMEETQYF.

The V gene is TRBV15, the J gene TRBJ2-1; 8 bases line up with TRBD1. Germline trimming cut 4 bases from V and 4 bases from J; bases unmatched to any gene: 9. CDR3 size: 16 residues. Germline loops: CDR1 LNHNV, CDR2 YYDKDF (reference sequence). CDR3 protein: CATSTDGQGPYNEQFF. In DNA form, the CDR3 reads TGTGCCACCAGCACCGACGGACAGGGCCCATACAATGAGCAGTTCTTC.

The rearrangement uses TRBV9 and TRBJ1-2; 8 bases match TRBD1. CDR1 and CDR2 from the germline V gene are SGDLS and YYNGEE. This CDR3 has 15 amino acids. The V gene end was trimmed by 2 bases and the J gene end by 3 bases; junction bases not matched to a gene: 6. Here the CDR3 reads CASSVGQGADYGYTF. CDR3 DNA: TGTGCCAGCAGCGTCGGACAGGGCGCGGACTATGGCTACACCTTC. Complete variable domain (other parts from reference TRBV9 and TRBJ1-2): DSGVTQTPKHLITATGQRVTLRCSPRSGDLSVYWYQQSLDQGLQFLIQYYNGEERAKGNILERFSAQQFPDLHSELNLSSLELGDSALYFCASSVGQGADYGYTFGSGTRLTVV.

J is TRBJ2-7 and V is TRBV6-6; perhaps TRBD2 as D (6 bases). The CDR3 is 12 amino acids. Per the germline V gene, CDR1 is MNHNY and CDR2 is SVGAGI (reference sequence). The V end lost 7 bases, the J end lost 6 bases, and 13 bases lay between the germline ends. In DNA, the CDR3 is TGTGCCAGCACGGAGGGATCGGGCGAGCAGTACTTC. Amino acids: CASTEGSGEQYF.

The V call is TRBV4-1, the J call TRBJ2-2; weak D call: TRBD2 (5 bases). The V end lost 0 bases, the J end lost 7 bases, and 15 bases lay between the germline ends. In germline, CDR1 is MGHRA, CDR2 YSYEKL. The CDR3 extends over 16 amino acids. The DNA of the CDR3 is TGCGCCAGCAGCCAAGATGTAAGCGGTAGAGTCGGGGAGCTGTTTTTT. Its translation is CASSQDVSGRVGELFF.

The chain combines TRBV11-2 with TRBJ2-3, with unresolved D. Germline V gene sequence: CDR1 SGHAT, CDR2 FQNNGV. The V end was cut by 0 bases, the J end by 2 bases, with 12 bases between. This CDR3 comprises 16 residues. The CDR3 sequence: CASSLESNLITDTQYF. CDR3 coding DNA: TGTGCCAGCAGCTTAGAATCCAACCTTATCACAGATACGCAGTATTTT.

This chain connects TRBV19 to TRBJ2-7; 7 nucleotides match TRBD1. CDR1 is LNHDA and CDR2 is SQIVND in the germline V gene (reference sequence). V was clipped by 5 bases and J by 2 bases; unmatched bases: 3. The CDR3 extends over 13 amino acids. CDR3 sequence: CASSFTGAYEQYF. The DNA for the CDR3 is TGTGCCAGTAGTTTCACAGGGGCCTACGAGCAGTACTTC.

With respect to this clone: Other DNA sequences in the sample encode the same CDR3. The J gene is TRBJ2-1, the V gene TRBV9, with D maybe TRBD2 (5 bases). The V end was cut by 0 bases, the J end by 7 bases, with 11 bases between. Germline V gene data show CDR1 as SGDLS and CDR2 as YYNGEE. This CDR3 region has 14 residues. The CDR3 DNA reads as TGTGCCAGCAGCGTAGTAGTAGCGCCAAATGAGCAGTTCTTC. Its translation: CASSVVVAPNEQFF.

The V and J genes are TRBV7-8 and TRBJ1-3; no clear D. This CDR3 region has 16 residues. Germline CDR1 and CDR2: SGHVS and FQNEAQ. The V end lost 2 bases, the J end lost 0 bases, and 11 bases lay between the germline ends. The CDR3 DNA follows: TGTGCCAGCAGCTTAATCAGTACCGACTCTGGAAACACCATATATTTT. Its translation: CASSLISTDSGNTIYF. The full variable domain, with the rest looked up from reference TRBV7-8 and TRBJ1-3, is GAGVSQSPRYKVAKRGQDVALRCDPISGHVSLFWYQQALGQGPEFLTYFQNEAQLDKSGLPSDRFFAERPEGSVSTLKIQRTQQEDSAVYLCASSLISTDSGNTIYFGEGSWLTVV.

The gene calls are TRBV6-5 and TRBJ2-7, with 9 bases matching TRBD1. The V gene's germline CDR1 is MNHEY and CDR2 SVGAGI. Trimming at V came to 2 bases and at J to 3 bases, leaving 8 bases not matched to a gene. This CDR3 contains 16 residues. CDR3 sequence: CASSYGTGTGSYEQYF. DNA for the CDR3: TGTGCCAGCAGTTACGGCACCGGGACAGGGAGCTACGAGCAGTACTTC.

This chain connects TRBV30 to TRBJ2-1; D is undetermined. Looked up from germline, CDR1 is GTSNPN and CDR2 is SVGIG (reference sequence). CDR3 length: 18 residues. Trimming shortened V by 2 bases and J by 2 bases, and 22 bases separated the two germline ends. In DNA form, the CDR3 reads TGTGCCTGGAGTAACCCCCGTATGCGGCTCAGCCCCTACAATGAGCAGTTCTTC. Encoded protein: CAWSNPRMRLSPYNEQFF.

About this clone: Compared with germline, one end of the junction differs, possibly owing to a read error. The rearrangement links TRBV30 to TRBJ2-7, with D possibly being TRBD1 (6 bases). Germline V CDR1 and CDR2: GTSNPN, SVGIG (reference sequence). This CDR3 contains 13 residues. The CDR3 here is CAWRYRETHEQYF. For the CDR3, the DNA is TGTGCTTGGAGGTACAGGGAGACCCACGAGCAGTACTTC.

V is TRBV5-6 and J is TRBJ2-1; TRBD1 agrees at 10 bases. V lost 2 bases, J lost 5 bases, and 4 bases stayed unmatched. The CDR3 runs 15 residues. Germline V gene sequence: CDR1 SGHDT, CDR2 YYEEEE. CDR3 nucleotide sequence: TGTGCCAGCAGCTTCCCGGGACAGGGGCACAATGAGCAGTTCTTC. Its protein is CASSFPGQGHNEQFF.

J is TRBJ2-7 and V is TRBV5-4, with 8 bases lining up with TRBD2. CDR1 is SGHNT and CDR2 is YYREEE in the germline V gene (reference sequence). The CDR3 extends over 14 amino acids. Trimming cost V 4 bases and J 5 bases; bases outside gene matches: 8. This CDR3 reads CASSISGGRDEQYF. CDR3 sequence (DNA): TGTGCCAGCAGCATCTCGGGAGGGCGGGACGAGCAGTACTTC.

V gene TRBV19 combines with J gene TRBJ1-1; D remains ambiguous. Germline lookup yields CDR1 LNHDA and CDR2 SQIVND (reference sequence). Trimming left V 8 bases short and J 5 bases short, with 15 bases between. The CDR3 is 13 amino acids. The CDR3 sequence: CASHLHLGTEAFF. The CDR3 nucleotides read TGTGCCAGTCATCTCCATTTGGGGACTGAAGCTTTCTTT. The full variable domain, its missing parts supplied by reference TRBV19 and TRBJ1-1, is DGGITQSPKYLFRKEGQNVTLSCEQNLNHDAMYWYRQDPGQGLRLIYYSQIVNDFQKGDIAEGYSVSREKKESFPLTVTSAQKNPTAFYLCASHLHLGTEAFFGQGTRLTVV.

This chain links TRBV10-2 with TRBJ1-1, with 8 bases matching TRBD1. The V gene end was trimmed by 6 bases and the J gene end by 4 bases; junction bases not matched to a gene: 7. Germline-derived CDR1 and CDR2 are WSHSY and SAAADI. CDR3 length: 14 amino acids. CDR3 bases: TGCGCCAGCAGCGTCGCAACAGGGGGCACTGAAGCTTTCTTT. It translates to CASSVATGGTEAFF.